One sample yielded the 16 T cell receptor beta chains listed below, sequenced in a study of molecular identifiers for immune sequencing clone quantification. TCRdb independently ran MiXCR on the PCR reads; one entry per CDR3 protein. The sample holds about 68,000 distinct CDR3 sequences, roughly 20% seen once. The sample was naive CD8+ T cells from blood, with Jurkat cell RNA spiked in. Subset denoted: FACS-sorted CD8+CD4-CCR7+CD45RA+ naive T cells. Receptors were obtained from a human donor in good health. Some libraries in this study had Jurkat cell RNA spiked in.

This rearrangement joins TRBV2 to TRBJ2-7; 7 bases are a match to TRBD1. This CDR3 contains 13 residues. The junction had 1 base not matched to a gene; V was cut back by 3 bases and J by 2 bases. Germline CDR1 is SNHLY and CDR2 is FYNNEI. Written as DNA, the CDR3 is TGTGCCAGCAGTGATCAGGGGGCCTACGAGCAGTACTTC. Residues: CASSDQGAYEQYF.

The V call is TRBV3-1, the J call TRBJ2-5, with D maybe TRBD2 (6 bases). Germline assignment: CDR1 LGHDT and CDR2 YNNKEL (reference sequence). This CDR3 is 17 amino acids long. V shed 1 base and J shed 2 bases, with 17 bases lying between them. CDR3 DNA: TGTGCCAGCAGCCAAGGGTTCCCCCTAGCGAATCAAGAGACCCAGTACTTC. This translates into CASSQGFPLANQETQYF.

This clonotype was seen only a few times. An end of the junction does not agree with germline; a read error may underlie this. The gene calls are TRBV27 and TRBJ2-7; no definite D call. CDR1 is MNHEY and CDR2 is SMNVEV in the germline V gene (reference sequence). The CDR3 runs 13 residues. In DNA, the CDR3 is TGTGCCAGCGGTTTAGGCGGTCCCTACGAGCAGTACTTC. Its translation: CASGLGGPYEQYF.

This clonotype was detected many times. The CDR3 loop is CASSFGGAYEQYF. CDR3 nucleotide sequence: TGTGCCAGCAGCTTCGGGGGGGCCTACGAGCAGTACTTC. The chain employs TRBV7-2 and TRBJ2-7; TRBD2 matches at 8 bases. The V gene end was trimmed by 3 bases and the J gene end by 2 bases; junction bases not matched to a gene: 0. The CDR3 covers 13 residues. Per the germline V gene, CDR1 is SGHTA and CDR2 is FQGNSA.

This clonotype was observed at least ten times. The chain recombines TRBV29-1 with TRBJ1-2; D is ambiguous. V was cut by 2 bases and J by 8 bases, with 24 bases left in between. Germline assignment: CDR1 SQVTM and CDR2 ANQGSEA. The CDR3 loop spans 16 amino acids. The CDR3, as DNA: TGCAGCGTTGAAAAGCCCGGGATGCGTATGATGGAGGGCTACACCTTC. Translating it yields CSVEKPGMRMMEGYTF. The variable domain in full, with the rest retrieved from reference TRBV29-1 and TRBJ1-2, is SAVISQKPSRDICQRGTSLTIQCQVDSQVTMMFWYRQQPGQSLTLIATANQGSEATYESGFVIDKFPISRPNLTFSTLTVSNMSPEDSSIYLCSVEKPGMRMMEGYTFGSGTRLTVV.

On this clonotype: Possible read error: a much larger clone is one base away. CDR3 nucleotides: TGTGTCAGCAGTTTTCAGGGGTCCTATGGCTACACCTTC. The encoded protein is CVSSFQGSYGYTF. This rearrangement joins TRBV27 to TRBJ1-2; D perhaps matches TRBD1 (6 bases). Germline CDR1 reads MNHEY; CDR2 reads SMNVEV (reference sequence). This CDR3 has 13 residues.

With regard to this clonotype: One junction end does not reproduce the germline sequence, and a read error may be involved. This sequence joins TRBV11-2 and TRBJ2-7; 7 nucleotides agree with TRBD2. The CDR3 spans 13 residues. CDR1 SGHAT and CDR2 FQNNGV come from the germline V gene. DNA of the CDR3: TGTGCCAGCAGCTTAGGGGGACTAACGGGACTACATTTC. Its translation: CASSLGGLTGLHF.

The sample holds many counts of this clonotype. V and J are TRBV11-2 and TRBJ2-7; the D is unclear. Looked up from germline, CDR1 is SGHAT and CDR2 is FQNNGV. V was cut by 3 bases and J by 2 bases, with 11 bases left in between. CDR3 length equals 14 residues. CDR3 in amino acids: CASSFPPTPYEQYF. The CDR3, as DNA: TGTGCCAGCAGCTTCCCTCCGACCCCCTACGAGCAGTACTTC.

This clonotype was counted at least ten times. The chain couples TRBV27 to TRBJ2-2, with 12 positions matching TRBD2. J lost 5 bases, V lost 6 bases, and 7 bases had no gene match. CDR3 length: 16 residues. Germline assignment: CDR1 MNHEY and CDR2 SMNVEV (reference sequence). CDR3 region: CASSQGLAGLTGELFF. CDR3 bases: TGTGCCAGCAGCCAAGGACTAGCGGGACTTACCGGGGAGCTGTTTTTT.

This clonotype was found many times. A junction boundary mismatches the germline segment, possibly from a read error. V usage is TRBV7-9 and J usage is TRBJ1-6, with a weak D call TRBD1 (6 bases). The CDR3 runs to 19 residues. Germline lookup yields CDR1 SEHNR and CDR2 FQNEAQ (reference sequence). Here the CDR3 DNA reads TGTGCCAGCACCTTAGTCGTCCCGAGGACAGAAACCTATAATTCACCCCTCCACTTT. It translates to CASTLVVPRTETYNSPLHF.

This clonotype was seen ten or more times. V gene TRBV29-1 combines with J gene TRBJ2-7; TRBD1 matches 10 bases. Germline loops: CDR1 SQVTM, CDR2 ANQGSEA. This CDR3 contains 16 residues. With V trimmed by 0 bases and J by 6 bases, 11 bases remained unmatched. The chain's CDR3 is CSVEDPGGTGVIEQYF. CDR3 nucleotide sequence: TGCAGCGTTGAAGACCCCGGCGGGACAGGGGTGATCGAGCAGTACTTC.

This clonotype showed up many times. The chain employs TRBV6-5 and TRBJ2-3, with D possibly being TRBD2 (6 bases). Germline CDR1 MNHEY, CDR2 SVGAGI. Trimming stripped 0 bases from V and 2 bases from J, with 15 bases between. The CDR3 contains 17 residues. The CDR3 reads CASSYSQASDYTDTQYF. In nucleotides, the CDR3 is TGTGCCAGCAGTTACTCTCAGGCTAGCGATTACACAGATACGCAGTATTTT.

A word on this clonotype: A read error is possible here, since a much larger clone lies one base away. V gene TRBV4-1 combines with J gene TRBJ1-1; D might be TRBD1 (5 bases). V gave up 0 bases and J gave up 10 bases, with 18 bases separating them. CDR3 length: 15 residues. The germline gives CDR1 MGHRA, CDR2 YSYEKL. The CDR3 DNA follows: TGCGCCAGCAGCCAAGATCCCCGGGGGGAGGTTGGAGCTTTCTTT. Protein: CASSQDPRGEVGAFF.

Comments on this clonotype: A much larger clone sits a single nucleotide away, making a read error possible. The chain couples TRBV20-1 to TRBJ1-2; D is unclear. There are 14 residues in the CDR3. The V gene's germline CDR1 is DFQATT and CDR2 SNEGSKA (reference sequence). CDR3 loop: CSARGEGSYYGYAF. Here the CDR3 DNA reads TGCAGTGCTAGAGGGGAGGGATCCTACTATGGCTACGCCTTC.

The sample holds many counts of this clonotype. The rearrangement links TRBV7-2 to TRBJ2-7; 7 positions agree with TRBD1. Germline V gives CDR1 SGHTA, CDR2 FQGNSA. CDR3 length: 16 residues. V trimming: 4 bases; J trimming: 6 bases; junction bases outside the gene matches: 15. The CDR3 loop is CASSSDPGTADSEQYF. CDR3 sequence (DNA): TGTGCCAGCAGCTCCGATCCTGGGACAGCCGACTCCGAGCAGTACTTC.

The V and J genes are TRBV30 and TRBJ2-1; D remains unclear. The CDR3 sequence is 11 residues long. Per germline, CDR1 GTSNPN and CDR2 SVGIG (reference sequence). Trimming shortened V by 1 base and J by 9 bases, and 7 bases separated the two germline ends. CDR3 sequence reads: CAWSGGVEQFF. The CDR3 DNA follows: TGTGCCTGGAGTGGAGGAGTTGAGCAGTTCTTC.